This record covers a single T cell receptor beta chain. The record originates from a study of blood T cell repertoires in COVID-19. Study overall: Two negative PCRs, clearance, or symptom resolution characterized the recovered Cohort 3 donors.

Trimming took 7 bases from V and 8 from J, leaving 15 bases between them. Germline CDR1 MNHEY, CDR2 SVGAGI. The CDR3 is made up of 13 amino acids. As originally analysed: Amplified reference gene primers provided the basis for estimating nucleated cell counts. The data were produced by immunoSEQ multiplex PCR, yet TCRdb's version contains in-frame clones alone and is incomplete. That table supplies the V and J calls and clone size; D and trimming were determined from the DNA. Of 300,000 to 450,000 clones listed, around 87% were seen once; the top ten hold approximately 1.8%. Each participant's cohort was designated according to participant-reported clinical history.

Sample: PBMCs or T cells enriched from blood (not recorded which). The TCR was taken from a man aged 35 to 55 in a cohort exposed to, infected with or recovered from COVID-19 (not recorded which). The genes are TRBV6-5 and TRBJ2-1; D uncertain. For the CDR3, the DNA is TGTGCCAGCACGGAGAATACCATTCATGAGCAGTTCTTC. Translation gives CASTENTIHEQFF.